A single T cell receptor beta chain is shown here with its context. The second PCR ran about 6 to 11 cycles with a sample-barcoded 5' primer and J-beta primers. A single record per CDR3 protein comes from TCRdb applying MiXCR to the 5' RACE reads. This sample has roughly 1,800,000 distinct CDR3 sequences; around 48% occur once, and the top ten carry 2% to 2.5%. Isolation of PBMCs gave at least 7 million cells per sample. Trimming pared 7 bases from V and 6 bases from J, leaving 26 bases between. The germline CDR1 and CDR2 sequences are SNHLY and FYNNEI. The CDR3 consists of 17 residues. The data were taken from a study of blood T cells in healthy people across ages.

The chain employs TRBV2 and TRBJ2-3; D is possibly TRBD1 or TRBD2 (5 bases each). The source is a middle-aged woman in good health. Sequenced input: blood. This chain's CDR3 is CASILRLGTTVGDTQYF. CDR3 nucleotide sequence: TGTGCCAGCATCCTTCGCCTCGGGACCACAGTCGGGGATACGCAGTATTTT.